This T cell receptor (beta chain) comes out of a study of radiation and T cells in renal cell carcinoma. Many counts were recorded for this clone. Only in-frame clones appear in the TCRdb table, and some are missing; sequencing was by immunoSEQ multiplex PCR. Of 140,000 to 150,000 clones in the sample, 88% were seen once. This CDR3 contains 19 residues. CDR1 is LNHDA, CDR2 SQIVND, per germline (reference sequence). V lost 2 bases, J lost 0 bases, and 17 bases lay in between. Time point of the sample: baseline pretreatment blood. Sample treatment: 15 Gy SBRT to primary tumor, nephrectomy 4 weeks later. V usage is TRBV19 and J usage is TRBJ2-6, with D perhaps given as TRBD1 or TRBD2 (5 bases each). Sequenced material: blood, taken from a patient whose treatment included radiotherapy and nephrectomy. The receptor's source is a woman in her 70s with renal cell carcinoma. The CDR3 protein is CASSIPPGQFSSGANVLTF. As DNA, the CDR3 is TGTGCCAGTAGTATACCCCCGGGGCAGTTTAGCTCTGGGGCCAACGTCCTGACTTTC. The full variable domain, its missing parts supplied by reference TRBV19 and TRBJ2-6, is DGGITQSPKYLFRKEGQNVTLSCEQNLNHDAMYWYRQDPGQGLRLIYYSQIVNDFQKGDIAEGYSVSREKKESFPLTVTSAQKNPTAFYLCASSIPPGQFSSGANVLTFGAGSRLTVL.